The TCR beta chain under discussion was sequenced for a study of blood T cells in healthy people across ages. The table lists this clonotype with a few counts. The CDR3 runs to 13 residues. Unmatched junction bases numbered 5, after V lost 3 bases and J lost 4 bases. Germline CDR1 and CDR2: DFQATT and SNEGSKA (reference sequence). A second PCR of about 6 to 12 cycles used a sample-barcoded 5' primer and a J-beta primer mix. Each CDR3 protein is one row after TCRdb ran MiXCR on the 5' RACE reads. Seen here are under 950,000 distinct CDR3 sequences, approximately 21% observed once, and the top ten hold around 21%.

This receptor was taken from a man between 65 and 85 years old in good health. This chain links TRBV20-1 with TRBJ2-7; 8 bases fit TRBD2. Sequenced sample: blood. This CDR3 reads CSARSSGGYEQYF. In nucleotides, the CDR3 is TGCAGTGCTAGGTCCAGCGGGGGTTACGAGCAGTACTTC.